This is a list of T cell receptor beta chains from one sample in a study of OX40 agonist ivuxolimab in advanced cancers. The protocol was immunoSEQ multiplex PCR, while the TCRdb copy is restricted to in-frame clones and leaves out a portion. Seen here are approximately 83,000 clones, 65% to 85% observed once, and the top ten hold approximately 4.5%. Source: CD4+ or CD8+ T cells sorted from blood, taken in a trial of the OX40 agonist ivuxolimab. Every receptor here comes from an adult with an advanced solid tumor such as melanoma, head and neck, liver or kidney cancer. The CDR3 runs from the conserved cysteine through the conserved F or W. The D gene is left open where the match is weak. The size field is filled for only some rows; it gives once, few, many or a size class.

J	size	D	V	CDR3	DNA
TRBJ2-1	NA	TRBD2	TRBV7-2	CASSLSSTSGHNEQFF	TGTGCCAGCAGCTTAAGTTCGACTAGCGGGCACAATGAGCAGTTCTTC
TRBJ2-7	NA	TRBD2	TRBV5-6	CASSVTGLAGVQYF	TGTGCCAGCAGCGTTACGGGACTAGCGGGAGTGCAGTACTTC
TRBJ1-5	NA	NA	TRBV7-2	CASSPDRFQPQHF	TGTGCCAGCAGCCCTGACAGATTCCAGCCCCAGCATTTT
TRBJ1-2	NA	NA	TRBV6-5	CASSYQINGGGYTF	TGTGCCAGCAGTTACCAAATTAACGGCGGAGGCTACACCTTC
TRBJ2-5	NA	TRBD1	TRBV7-7	CASSSTGSVETQYF	TGTGCCAGCAGCTCGACAGGGTCGGTGGAGACCCAGTACTTC
TRBJ2-1	NA	NA	TRBV11-2	CASSLEGGIHNEQFF	TGTGCCAGCAGCTTAGAAGGCGGGATACACAATGAGCAGTTCTTC
TRBJ1-1	many	NA	TRBV10-2	CASTLHRNTEAFF	TGCGCCAGCACCCTACATAGGAACACTGAAGCTTTCTTT
TRBJ2-3	NA	NA	TRBV21-1	CASSKWPEVATDTQYF	TGTGCCAGCAGCAAATGGCCGGAAGTAGCCACAGATACGCAGTATTTT
TRBJ1-4	once	NA	TRBV6-5	CASRRTTNEKLFF	TGTGCCAGCAGACGGACTACTAATGAAAAACTGTTTTTT
TRBJ2-3	few	NA	TRBV5-1	CASSLDLGGSTDTQYF	TGCGCCAGCAGCTTGGATCTGGGTGGTAGCACAGATACGCAGTATTTT
TRBJ1-1	NA	TRBD1	TRBV29-1	CSGAQGETEAFF	TGCAGCGGGGCGCAGGGGGAAACTGAAGCTTTCTTT
TRBJ2-1	NA	TRBD2	TRBV18	CASSPSSGSSYNEQFF	TGTGCCAGCTCACCATCGAGCGGGAGTTCCTACAATGAGCAGTTCTTC
TRBJ2-5	NA	TRBD2	TRBV5-1	CASSSIAGARETQYF	TGCGCCAGCAGCTCGATAGCGGGAGCGAGAGAGACCCAGTACTTC
TRBJ2-7	NA	NA	TRBV29-1	CSVVVQESSYEQYF	TGCAGCGTTGTGGTGCAGGAGAGCTCCTACGAGCAGTACTTC
TRBJ2-1	NA	NA	TRBV7-3	CASSLTAGAQDEQFF	TGTGCCAGCAGCTTAACGGCGGGTGCTCAGGATGAGCAGTTCTTC
TRBJ1-5	NA	NA	TRBV19	CASSRQALRGNQPQHF	TGTGCCAGTTCCCGACAGGCATTACGGGGGAATCAGCCCCAGCATTTT
TRBJ1-4	NA	NA	TRBV4-1	CASSSPVEATNEKLFF	TGCGCCAGCAGCTCCCCCGTGGAGGCAACTAATGAAAAACTGTTTTTT
TRBJ2-7	few	NA	TRBV18	CASSPRAAGQAYEQYF	TGTGCCAGCTCACCACGTGCGGCAGGGCAAGCCTACGAGCAGTACTTC
TRBJ1-6	NA	NA	TRBV9	CASSVASNNSPLHF	TGTGCCAGCAGCGTAGCCTCAAATAATTCACCCCTCCACTTT
TRBJ1-1	few	NA	TRBV7-9	CASSSIGTSLEAFF	TGTGCCAGCAGCTCGATTGGGACAAGTCTTGAAGCTTTCTTT
TRBJ2-5	NA	NA	TRBV4-3	CASSQDRLLETQYF	TGCGCCAGCAGCCAAGATCGGCTCCTGGAGACCCAGTACTTC
TRBJ2-1	NA	NA	TRBV11-3	CASSRDRHNEQFF	TGTGCCAGCAGCCGTGACAGGCACAATGAGCAGTTCTTC
TRBJ1-3	NA	NA	TRBV30	CAWSRPGQLLGNTIYF	TGTGCCTGGTCTCGACCGGGACAACTACTTGGAAACACCATATATTTT
TRBJ2-2	NA	NA	TRBV7-8	CASSLQGFAGELFF	TGTGCCAGCAGCTTGCAGGGGTTCGCCGGGGAGCTGTTTTTT
TRBJ1-1	NA	NA	TRBV19	CASTIMAGPLNTEAFF	TGTGCCAGTACCATAATGGCGGGGCCCTTGAACACTGAAGCTTTCTTT
TRBJ2-1	NA	NA	TRBV5-1	CASSLEGGSYNEQFF	TGCGCCAGCAGCTTGGAGGGGGGTTCCTACAATGAGCAGTTCTTC
TRBJ2-7	NA	NA	TRBV7-8	CASSLVLGPGEQYF	TGTGCCAGCAGCTTAGTGTTAGGGCCCGGTGAGCAGTACTTC
TRBJ2-7	NA	TRBD1	TRBV19	CASKTGGSYEQYF	TGTGCCAGTAAGACAGGGGGCTCCTACGAGCAGTACTTC
TRBJ2-6	NA	NA	TRBV5-5	CASSLAQLGANVLTF	TGTGCCAGCAGCTTGGCCCAGCTTGGGGCCAACGTCCTGACTTTC
TRBJ2-5	NA	NA	TRBV15	CATSVGLRGIGETQYF	TGTGCCACCAGCGTAGGGTTAAGAGGAATAGGGGAGACCCAGTACTTC
TRBJ2-1	NA	TRBD2	TRBV7-9	CASSDRTSGNRGDEQFF	TGTGCCAGCAGCGACCGGACTAGCGGGAATCGTGGGGATGAGCAGTTCTTC
TRBJ1-3	NA	NA	TRBV4-1	CASSQDEVGNTIYF	TGCGCCAGCAGCCAAGATGAAGTAGGAAACACCATATATTTT
TRBJ2-7	NA	TRBD2	TRBV5-1	CASSLYAGREYEQYF	TGCGCCAGCAGCTTGTATGCAGGGAGGGAGTACGAGCAGTACTTC
TRBJ1-1	NA	NA	TRBV19	CASSQQVNTEAFF	TGTGCCAGTAGTCAACAGGTGAACACTGAAGCTTTCTTT
TRBJ1-2	NA	NA	TRBV5-4	CASSFWTAYNGYTF	TGTGCCAGCAGCTTCTGGACGGCGTACAATGGCTACACCTTC
TRBJ1-1	once	NA	TRBV6-5	CASSHPSDPTEAFF	TGTGCCAGCAGCCACCCGTCGGACCCCACTGAAGCTTTCTTT
TRBJ1-4	few	NA	TRBV7-9	CASSLGGEYEKLFF	TGTGCCAGCAGCTTGGGAGGCGAGTATGAAAAACTGTTTTTT
TRBJ2-3	NA	TRBD2	TRBV2	CASSEAQLAGDTQYF	TGTGCCAGCAGTGAAGCGCAACTAGCGGGAGATACGCAGTATTTT
TRBJ1-1	NA	TRBD1	TRBV25-1	CASRPRTGGTEAFF	TGTGCCAGCAGACCCAGGACAGGGGGCACTGAAGCTTTCTTT
TRBJ2-3	NA	TRBD2	TRBV4-3	CASSQDLAGATDTQYF	TGCGCCAGCAGCCAAGATCTAGCGGGAGCTACAGATACGCAGTATTTT
TRBJ2-7	NA	NA	TRBV6-5	CASASIDEQYF	TGTGCCAGCGCTAGTATCGACGAGCAGTACTTC
TRBJ2-2	NA	NA	TRBV30	CAWTPTGLLTGELFF	TGTGCCTGGACCCCGACGGGACTCCTAACCGGGGAGCTGTTTTTT
TRBJ2-1	NA	NA	TRBV6-5	CASSSGHEQFF	TGTGCCAGCAGTAGCGGACACGAGCAGTTCTTC
TRBJ2-3	once	TRBD2	TRBV5-1	CASSLAPAGESTDTQYF	TGCGCCAGCAGCTTGGCGCCAGCGGGAGAGTCCACAGATACGCAGTATTTT
TRBJ1-2	few	NA	TRBV7-2	CASSLEQGGYGYTF	TGTGCCAGCAGCTTAGAGCAGGGCGGGTACGGCTACACCTTC
TRBJ2-5	NA	TRBD2	TRBV7-9	CASSLGLAGGTQETQYF	TGTGCCAGCAGCTTAGGACTAGCGGGGGGAACTCAAGAGACCCAGTACTTC
TRBJ2-7	NA	NA	TRBV2	CASRAQKVVDEQYF	TGTGCCAGCAGGGCTCAAAAGGTGGTCGACGAGCAGTACTTC
TRBJ1-6	once	NA	TRBV18	CASSASQLVVSPLHF	TGTGCCAGCTCAGCCTCACAGCTGGTCGTTTCACCCCTCCACTTT
TRBJ2-1	NA	NA	TRBV6-4	CAGRTWEQFF	TGTGCCGGAAGAACGTGGGAGCAGTTCTTC
TRBJ1-1	NA	NA	TRBV19	CASSSGRGGEAFF	TGTGCCAGTAGTTCTGGGAGGGGAGGTGAAGCTTTCTTT
TRBJ2-3	NA	NA	TRBV12-5	CASGLGLLTDTQYF	TGTGCTAGTGGTTTGGGGCTACTCACAGATACGCAGTATTTT
TRBJ2-7	NA	TRBD2	TRBV10-3	CAISGGSGRGEQYF	TGTGCCATCAGTGGAGGTAGCGGGAGAGGCGAGCAGTACTTC
TRBJ2-7	NA	NA	TRBV11-2	CASSSGNSYEQYF	TGTGCCAGCAGCTCAGGGAATTCCTACGAGCAGTACTTC
TRBJ2-4	NA	NA	TRBV7-2	CASSLGTRGVAIQYF	TGTGCCAGCAGCTTGGGGACCCGGGGAGTTGCCATTCAGTACTTC
TRBJ2-5	NA	NA	TRBV9	CASSVDFGETQYF	TGTGCCAGCAGCGTAGATTTTGGGGAGACCCAGTACTTC
TRBJ1-6	many	TRBD1	TRBV6-1	CASSEGQGNSSPLHF	TGTGCCAGCAGTGAAGGACAGGGAAATAGTTCACCCCTCCACTTT
TRBJ2-3	NA	NA	TRBV4-2	CASSPSPGGLRLGGDTQYF	TGTGCCAGCAGCCCCTCCCCCGGGGGCCTTCGACTTGGTGGAGATACGCAGTATTTT
TRBJ1-5	NA	NA	TRBV14	CASSPSASNQPQHF	TGTGCCAGCAGCCCCTCTGCGAGCAATCAGCCCCAGCATTTT
TRBJ1-1	NA	NA	TRBV5-1	CASSYSPGSTEAFF	TGCGCCAGCAGCTACTCCCCGGGTAGCACTGAAGCTTTCTTT